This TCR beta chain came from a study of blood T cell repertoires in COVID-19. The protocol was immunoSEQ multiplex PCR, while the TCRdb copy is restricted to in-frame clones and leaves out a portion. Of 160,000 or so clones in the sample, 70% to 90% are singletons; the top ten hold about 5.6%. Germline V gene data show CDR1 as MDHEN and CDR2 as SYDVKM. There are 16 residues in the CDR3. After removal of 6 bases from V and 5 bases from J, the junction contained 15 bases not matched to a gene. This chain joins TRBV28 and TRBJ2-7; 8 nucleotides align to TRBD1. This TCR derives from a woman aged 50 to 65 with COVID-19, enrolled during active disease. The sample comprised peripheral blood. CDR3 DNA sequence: TGTGCCAGCAGAGACTGGACAGGGTTTGAGGAGGACGAGCAGTACTTC. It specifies CASRDWTGFEEDEQYF.